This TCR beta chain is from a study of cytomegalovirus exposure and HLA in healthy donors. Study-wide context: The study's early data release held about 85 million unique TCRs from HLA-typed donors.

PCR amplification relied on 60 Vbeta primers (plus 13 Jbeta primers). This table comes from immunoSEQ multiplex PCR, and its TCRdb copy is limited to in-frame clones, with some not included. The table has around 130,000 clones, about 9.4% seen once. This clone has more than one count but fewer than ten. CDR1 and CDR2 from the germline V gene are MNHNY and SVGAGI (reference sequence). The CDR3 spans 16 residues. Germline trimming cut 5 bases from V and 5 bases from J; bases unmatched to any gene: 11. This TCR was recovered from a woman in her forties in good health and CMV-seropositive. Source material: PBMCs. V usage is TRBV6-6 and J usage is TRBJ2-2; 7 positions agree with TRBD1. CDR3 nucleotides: TGTGCCAGCAGTAACCCGTCCGGGACAGCGACCGGGGAGCTGTTTTTT. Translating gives CASSNPSGTATGELFF.